Sequencing of this TCR beta chain was carried out in a study of technical replicates of blood from a few donors. Using immunoSEQ multiplex PCR, the repertoire was profiled, and TCRdb retains in-frame clones only, with some absent. The sample records around 80,000 clones, 89% being singletons. Germline assignment: CDR1 SGHRS and CDR2 YFSETQ. The CDR3 spans 17 residues. Between the trimmed V and J ends, which lost 1 base and 2 bases, there was a span of 17 bases. The genes are TRBV5-1 and TRBJ2-3, with a possible D match to TRBD1 (5 bases). This TCR was recovered from a human donor in good health. The specimen was T cells isolated from PBMCs. The CDR3 loop reads CASSLFPDREATDTQYF. The DNA of the CDR3 is TGCGCCAGCAGCTTGTTTCCCGACAGAGAAGCCACAGATACGCAGTATTTT.